This is a list of T cell receptor beta chains from one sample in a study of identical twins. TCRdb re-called the 5' RACE reads through MiXCR, storing one row per CDR3 protein. The sample shows 550,000 to 700,000 distinct CDR3 sequences, just under 10% of them seen only once. This sample was shared with a second study, whose subject was yellow fever vaccine responses in identical twins.

The sample taken for sequencing was PBMCs. The receptor source for this set is a young woman in good health. Both conserved end residues are part of each CDR3. D genes are given only for firm matches. Some rows have no size entry. The others give once, few or many, or a class for an expanded clone.

DNA: TGTGCCAGCGGGGACCGGGACTCTTCCAATGAGCAGTTCTTC
CDR3: CASGDRDSSNEQFF
V: TRBV12-3/TRBV12-4
J: TRBJ2-1
D: -
size: few

DNA: TGCAGCACTAGCGGGGGGCACCAAGAGACCCAGTACTTC
CDR3: CSTSGGHQETQYF
V: TRBV29-1
J: TRBJ2-5
D: TRBD2
size: many

DNA: TGTGCCAGGTCCCGCAGCGGGGATACGCAGTATTTT
CDR3: CARSRSGDTQYF
V: TRBV2
J: TRBJ2-3
D: -
size: -

DNA: TGCAGCGTTGAGAGGGGAAAAGACTACGAGCAGTACTTC
CDR3: CSVERGKDYEQYF
V: TRBV29-1
J: TRBJ2-7
D: -
size: few

DNA: TGTGCCAGCATAGCAGTCACCGGGGAGCTGTTTTTT
CDR3: CASIAVTGELFF
V: TRBV10-3
J: TRBJ2-2
D: -
size: -

DNA: TGTGCCAGCAGTTGGGCAGGGGGTAGCCAAGAGACCCAGTACTTC
CDR3: CASSWAGGSQETQYF
V: TRBV6-5
J: TRBJ2-5
D: TRBD1
size: -

DNA: TGTGCCAGCAGCCCGACCCGGACAGGGACTTACGAGCAGTACTTC
CDR3: CASSPTRTGTYEQYF
V: TRBV12-3/TRBV12-4
J: TRBJ2-7
D: TRBD1
size: few

DNA: TGTGCCAGCAGCCAAGGGATGACAGACTCCTACAATGAGCAGTTCTTC
CDR3: CASSQGMTDSYNEQFF
V: TRBV3-1
J: TRBJ2-1
D: -
size: few

DNA: TGTGCCATCAGCCGACAGGAGAACACTGAAGCTTTCTTT
CDR3: CAISRQENTEAFF
V: TRBV10-3
J: TRBJ1-1
D: -
size: many

DNA: TGTGCCAGCAGTGGACAGGGAGGAAACACCATATATTTT
CDR3: CASSGQGGNTIYF
V: TRBV7-2
J: TRBJ1-3
D: TRBD1
size: many

DNA: TGCAGTGCAAGGACAGGGAAGGATGGGGAGACCCAGTACTTC
CDR3: CSARTGKDGETQYF
V: TRBV20-1
J: TRBJ2-5
D: TRBD1
size: -

DNA: TGTGCCAGCAGTTTTCCCCCCGGGGAGCTGTTTTTT
CDR3: CASSFPPGELFF
V: TRBV12-3/TRBV12-4
J: TRBJ2-2
D: -
size: many

DNA: TGTGCCAGCAGTTTCGGTTCCGGGGCAGCCTACGAGCAGTACTTC
CDR3: CASSFGSGAAYEQYF
V: TRBV12-3/TRBV12-4
J: TRBJ2-7
D: -
size: many

DNA: TGTGCCTGGAGCTTAGGGGACATCTACGAGCAGTACTTC
CDR3: CAWSLGDIYEQYF
V: TRBV30
J: TRBJ2-7
D: -
size: -

DNA: TGTGCCAGCGTGGCTAGCGGGGGGCAAAGCTCCTACAATGAGCAGTTCTTC
CDR3: CASVASGGQSSYNEQFF
V: TRBV7-9
J: TRBJ2-1
D: TRBD2
size: few

DNA: TGCAGTGCTAGGGGGGGAGTAGGTTACGAGCAGTACTTC
CDR3: CSARGGVGYEQYF
V: TRBV20-1
J: TRBJ2-7
D: -
size: -

DNA: TGTGCCAGCAGTGGGCAGGGGGAGGGGCAAAGGGCGCAGTACTTC
CDR3: CASSGQGEGQRAQYF
V: TRBV28
J: TRBJ2-7
D: -
size: -

DNA: TGTGCCAGCTCACCACCGGACTTCTTTGAGCCCCAGCATTTT
CDR3: CASSPPDFFEPQHF
V: TRBV18
J: TRBJ1-5
D: -
size: -

DNA: -
CDR3: CAWGSGSGGEFF
V: TRBV30
J: TRBJ2-1
D: -
size: -

DNA: TGCAGCGTTGGGATGGGACCTTCCTACGAGCAGTACTTC
CDR3: CSVGMGPSYEQYF
V: TRBV29-1
J: TRBJ2-7
D: -
size: many

DNA: TGTGCCATCAGTGAAAGGAGCGGGCCCCGGGACGAGCAGTACTTC
CDR3: CAISERSGPRDEQYF
V: TRBV10-3
J: TRBJ2-7
D: -
size: -

DNA: TGTGCCAGCAGTAGGCAGGGTTGGGATACGCAGTATTTT
CDR3: CASSRQGWDTQYF
V: TRBV27
J: TRBJ2-3
D: -
size: few

DNA: TGTGCCAGCATACCGGGGGGGCGGACAGATACGCAGTATTTT
CDR3: CASIPGGRTDTQYF
V: TRBV28
J: TRBJ2-3
D: TRBD2
size: many

DNA: TGCGCCAGCAGCCAAGATCCAGCGGGAGGGCCAAGCGGGGAGCTGTTTTTT
CDR3: CASSQDPAGGPSGELFF
V: TRBV4-3
J: TRBJ2-2
D: TRBD2
size: few

DNA: TGCGCCAGCAGCCAAGATCGAAGCACCGGGGAGCTGTTTTTT
CDR3: CASSQDRSTGELFF
V: TRBV4-3
J: TRBJ2-2
D: -
size: -

DNA: TGTGCCAGCAGTGACGGGACGGGAAGAGGTGAAATACTGTTTTTT
CDR3: CASSDGTGRGEILFF
V: TRBV12-3/TRBV12-4
J: TRBJ1-4
D: -
size: -

DNA: TGTGCCAGCAGTACCACAGGGCTCATTTATGGCTACACCTTC
CDR3: CASSTTGLIYGYTF
V: TRBV12-3/TRBV12-4
J: TRBJ1-2
D: -
size: many

DNA: TGTGCCAGCAGTTACCACCTAGACAGGGTGGAGACAGATACGCAGTATTTT
CDR3: CASSYHLDRVETDTQYF
V: TRBV24-1
J: TRBJ2-3
D: TRBD1
size: -

DNA: TGCAGTGCTAGGTCTTCCAGTTTGAACACTGAAGCTTTCTTT
CDR3: CSARSSSLNTEAFF
V: TRBV20-1
J: TRBJ1-1
D: -
size: -

DNA: TGTGCCAGCAGCTTGGCCGGGCTAGCCGGAAGCACAGATACGCAGTATTTT
CDR3: CASSLAGLAGSTDTQYF
V: TRBV5-6
J: TRBJ2-3
D: -
size: many

DNA: TGTGCCAGCAGTCCCCGGAGCGGGAGAGACCAAGAGACCCAGTACTTC
CDR3: CASSPRSGRDQETQYF
V: TRBV28
J: TRBJ2-5
D: TRBD2
size: few

DNA: TGTGCCAGCAGTGGGCCCCAGGTTTCCTACGAGCAGTACTTC
CDR3: CASSGPQVSYEQYF
V: TRBV6-2/TRBV6-3
J: TRBJ2-7
D: -
size: few

DNA: TGTGCCAGCGAAATAGCGGGAACGGTTCTGGCGACCCAGTACTTC
CDR3: CASEIAGTVLATQYF
V: TRBV6-2/TRBV6-3
J: TRBJ2-5
D: TRBD2
size: many

DNA: TGCGCCAGCAGCTTGACACCCAAGACCGGGGAGCTGTTTTTT
CDR3: CASSLTPKTGELFF
V: TRBV5-1
J: TRBJ2-2
D: -
size: many

DNA: TGTGCCAGCAGCTTAGGGACAGGGGATACGCAGTATTTT
CDR3: CASSLGTGDTQYF
V: TRBV7-8
J: TRBJ2-3
D: TRBD1
size: many

DNA: TGTGCCATCAGTGAAGGACAGGTCTTGGAGACCCAGTACTTC
CDR3: CAISEGQVLETQYF
V: TRBV10-3
J: TRBJ2-5
D: TRBD1
size: few

DNA: TGCGCCAGCAGCCAAGCCCCTAGCTGGCGCAATGAGCAGTTCTTC
CDR3: CASSQAPSWRNEQFF
V: TRBV4-3
J: TRBJ2-1
D: -
size: -

DNA: TGTGCCAGCAGCTTAGCGCCTCGCGTCTCCTACGAGCAGTACTTC
CDR3: CASSLAPRVSYEQYF
V: TRBV7-2
J: TRBJ2-7
D: -
size: -

DNA: TGCGCCAGCAGCCACGACAGGGTCGGCTACGAGCAGTACTTC
CDR3: CASSHDRVGYEQYF
V: TRBV5-1
J: TRBJ2-7
D: TRBD1
size: few

DNA: TGTGCCAGCAGCGATAACGGACAGCAAGAGACCCAGTACTTC
CDR3: CASSDNGQQETQYF
V: TRBV7-6
J: TRBJ2-5
D: -
size: -

DNA: TGCAGTGCTAGACACCCGGCACGGGGTCCAAATGAGCAGTTCTTC
CDR3: CSARHPARGPNEQFF
V: TRBV20-1
J: TRBJ2-1
D: -
size: few

DNA: TGCAGTGCTGGCTCGGGAACTGACACTGAAGCTTTCTTT
CDR3: CSAGSGTDTEAFF
V: TRBV20-1
J: TRBJ1-1
D: -
size: -

DNA: TGTGCCAGCAGTAGGTCAACAGGGAACACTGAAGCTTTCTTT
CDR3: CASSRSTGNTEAFF
V: TRBV6-1
J: TRBJ1-1
D: -
size: -

DNA: TGTGCCAGCAGCGGCCTGGACGCCCATAATTCACCCCTCCACTTT
CDR3: CASSGLDAHNSPLHF
V: TRBV2
J: TRBJ1-6
D: -
size: -

DNA: TGTGCCAGCAGTGATTTGCGACAGAACAATGAGCAGTTCTTC
CDR3: CASSDLRQNNEQFF
V: TRBV2
J: TRBJ2-1
D: -
size: many

DNA: TGTGCCAGCAGTTACTCCCCCAGGGGGCGTAACACCGGGGAGCTGTTTTTT
CDR3: CASSYSPRGRNTGELFF
V: TRBV6-5
J: TRBJ2-2
D: TRBD1
size: few